The 4 T cell receptor beta chains below come from one sample, sequenced in a study of Ad26.COV2.S vaccination and SARS-CoV-2 variants. The table came from immunoSEQ multiplex PCR; TCRdb's copy has only in-frame clones and leaves some out. The data hold more than 250,000 clones, with about 89% observed a single time. Treatment in this sample: 15 to 20 received Ad26.COV2.S at low or high dose, single or two shots; 5 received placebo; per-sample allocation not given. After the first vaccine or placebo injection, samples were drawn on day 63. Sequencing used peripheral blood, obtained in a trial of Ad26.COV2.S vaccine versus placebo. The source of these receptors is a person aged 18-65 years who received the Ad26.COV2.S COVID-19 vaccine or a placebo.

The V gene is TRBV2, the J gene TRBJ2-7, with 13 bases matching TRBD2. V lost 9 bases to trimming and J lost 6 bases; unmatched junction nucleotides: 8. CDR1 is SNHLY and CDR2 is FYNNEI in the germline V gene. The CDR3 is 14 residues long. The CDR3 nucleotides are TGTGCCAGTTTACTAGCGGGGGGGCCTGGCGAGCAGTACTTC. Amino acids: CASLLAGGPGEQYF.

The chain links TRBV11-2 to TRBJ1-6, with D maybe TRBD1 (5 bases). The length of the CDR3 is 14 residues. V lost 3 bases and J 7 bases, leaving 10 bases between the germline ends. Looked up from germline, CDR1 is SGHAT and CDR2 is FQNNGV. The CDR3 coding sequence is TGTGCCAGCAGCTTCGTAGGGGAAAATTCACCCCTCCACTTT. It translates to CASSFVGENSPLHF.

This clone has only one observation. The V and J genes are TRBV11-2 and TRBJ2-3; TRBD2 might be the D (6 bases). Germline assignment: CDR1 SGHAT and CDR2 FQNNGV. The V end lost 1 base, the J end lost 0 bases, and 11 bases lay between the germline ends. The CDR3 extends over 16 amino acids. CDR3 loop: CASSLGTGTSTDTQYF. The CDR3 DNA reads as TGTGCCAGCAGCTTAGGTACGGGGACTAGCACAGATACGCAGTATTTT.

The rearrangement joins TRBV11-2 to TRBJ2-7; 7 bases line up with TRBD1. Germline assignment: CDR1 SGHAT and CDR2 FQNNGV. V was pared by 3 bases and J by 5 bases, with 10 bases of the junction left unmatched. The CDR3 extends over 15 amino acids. CDR3 nucleotides: TGTGCCAGCAGCTTGCAACTTACGACAGGGAACGAGCAGTACTTC. Encoded protein: CASSLQLTTGNEQYF.